The 5 T cell receptor beta chains below were found in one sample sequenced in a study of OX40 agonist ivuxolimab in advanced cancers. The table came from immunoSEQ multiplex PCR; TCRdb's copy has only in-frame clones and leaves some out. The sample lists about 66,000 clones, approximately 92% occurring once. The material was CD4+ or CD8+ T cells sorted from blood, obtained in a trial of the OX40 agonist ivuxolimab. These receptors all stem from an adult with an advanced solid tumor such as melanoma, head and neck, liver or kidney cancer.

V is TRBV5-4 and J is TRBJ1-1; no definite D call. CDR1 and CDR2 (germline): SGHNT, YYREEE (reference sequence). CDR3 length: 17 amino acids. V lost 0 bases to trimming and J lost 6 bases, with 21 bases between them. For the CDR3, the DNA is TGTGCCAGCAGCTTGGTCCACCGTCAGGAGCTCAGCCCTGAAGCTTTCTTT. Protein sequence: CASSLVHRQELSPEAFF. The full variable domain, completed using reference TRBV5-4 and TRBJ1-1, is ETGVTQSPTHLIKTRGQQVTLRCSSQSGHNTVSWYQQALGQGPQFIFQYYREEENGRGNFPPRFSGLQFPNYSSELNVNALELDDSALYLCASSLVHRQELSPEAFFGQGTRLTVV.

CDR3 loop: CASSVGRYEQFF. CDR3 nucleotides: TGTGCCAGCAGCGTAGGGCGGTATGAGCAGTTCTTC. The chain links TRBV9 to TRBJ2-1; unclear D gene. V was pared by 0 bases and J by 8 bases, with 6 bases between. CDR3 length: 12 amino acids. CDR1 and CDR2 from the germline V gene are SGDLS and YYNGEE.

The rearrangement links TRBV19 to TRBJ1-5; D gene uncertain. The V end was cut by 1 base, the J end by 3 bases, with 4 bases between. The CDR3 has 13 residues. In germline, CDR1 is LNHDA, CDR2 SQIVND (reference sequence). The CDR3 DNA follows: TGTGCCAGTAGTATAGCGACCAATCAGCCCCAGCATTTT. Its translation: CASSIATNQPQHF.

The chain couples TRBV9 to TRBJ1-1; 9 bases agree with TRBD1. The CDR3 contains 17 residues. V lost 4 bases and J lost 1; bases outside the gene matches: 11. Per the germline V gene, CDR1 is SGDLS and CDR2 is YYNGEE. Here the CDR3 DNA reads TGTGCCAGCAGCCAACTCGGACAGGGGATGTGGAACACTGAAGCTTTCTTT. Residues: CASSQLGQGMWNTEAFF.

The chain recombines TRBV5-8 with TRBJ2-5; no definite D call. This CDR3 has 14 residues. Germline CDR1 reads SGHTS; CDR2 reads YDEGEE. Trimming left V 0 bases short and J 5 bases short, with 11 bases between. CDR3 nucleotide sequence: TGTGCCAGCAGCTTGGATTGGGCCCTGGAGACCCAGTACTTC. Translated, it gives CASSLDWALETQYF.